The 30 T cell receptor beta chains below were found in one sample sequenced in a study of T cell repertoires in cytomegalovirus infection. For these receptors, no antigen is known. TCRdb used MiXCR to reprocess the reads, holding one entry per CDR3 protein. The table records approximately 990,000 distinct CDR3 sequences, approximately 32% of them present only once. Sample: cultured CD8+ T cells from PBMCs, taken from culture after CMV antigen stimulation. Receptor source: a human donor in good health (CMV status not recorded). Some clones in this sample may be carry-over from other donors' samples.

This clonotype was picked up one time. In nucleotides, the CDR3 is TGTGCCATCTCCCCCGGGGGGGCGGACCCTGAAGCTTTCTTT. This codes for CAISPGGADPEAFF. The genes are TRBV10-3 and TRBJ1-1; D might be TRBD1 (6 bases). Germline CDR1 is ENHRY and CDR2 is SYGVKD. V was pared by 8 bases and J by 6 bases, with 19 bases between. The CDR3 has 14 amino acids.

The rearrangement links TRBV27 to TRBJ2-7; D is undetermined. The CDR3 loop spans 15 amino acids. Germline V CDR1 and CDR2: MNHEY, SMNVEV (reference sequence). The V and J ends lost 1 base and 4 bases respectively, with 14 bases between them. CDR3 nucleotides: TGTGCCAGCAGTTTATACCCCACGATGGGATACGAGCAGTACTTC. Translating it yields CASSLYPTMGYEQYF.

This clonotype occurred a few times. The rearrangement uses TRBV7-6 and TRBJ2-5, with D unclear. Germline assignment: CDR1 SGHVS and CDR2 FNYEAQ. Trimming stripped 5 bases from V and 5 bases from J, with 15 bases between. The CDR3 has 14 residues. CDR3: CASSLRPTGETQYF. The CDR3 nucleotides are TGTGCCAGCAGCCTCCGGCCTACCGGGGAGACCCAGTACTTC.

V usage is TRBV6-1 and J usage is TRBJ2-2; the D is unclear. The length of the CDR3 is 15 residues. Trimming took 2 bases from V and 3 from J, leaving 10 bases between them. CDR1 MNHNS and CDR2 SASEGT come from the germline V gene. CDR3 sequence reads: CASSERRTYTGELFF. CDR3 nucleotide sequence: TGTGCCAGCAGTGAAAGGCGGACGTACACCGGGGAGCTGTTTTTT.

CDR3 region: CASSQVTGPYNEQFF. CDR3 DNA sequence: TGCGCCAGCAGCCAAGTGACCGGCCCTTACAATGAGCAGTTCTTC. The genes are TRBV4-1 and TRBJ2-1; D is undetermined. Germline V gives CDR1 MGHRA, CDR2 YSYEKL. Deletions cut 1 base from V and 4 bases from J, with 11 bases between. This CDR3 comprises 15 residues.

The V and J genes are TRBV27 and TRBJ2-3; D not resolved. The CDR3 contains 14 residues. Germline CDR1 is MNHEY and CDR2 is SMNVEV (reference sequence). V lost 4 bases and J 2 bases, leaving 10 bases between the germline ends. The CDR3 sequence is CASSSISFTDTQYF. CDR3 DNA: TGTGCCAGCAGTTCGATTAGTTTCACAGATACGCAGTATTTT.

This clonotype was counted a few times. The chain recombines TRBV15 with TRBJ2-7; a weak D match, TRBD1 (5 bases). With 3 bases removed from V and 1 base from J, the gap between germline ends came to 10 bases. The germline V gene encodes CDR1 LNHNV and CDR2 YYDKDF (reference sequence). The CDR3 totals 14 residues. Here the CDR3 DNA reads TGTGCCACCAGCAGCGGCCCAGGGTCCTACGAGCAGTACGTC. Translation: CATSSGPGSYEQYV.

V and J are TRBV15 and TRBJ1-2, with D tentatively TRBD1 (6 bases). The CDR3 has 16 residues. CDR1 LNHNV and CDR2 YYDKDF come from the germline V gene (reference sequence). Trimming left V 5 bases short and J 4 bases short, with 20 bases between. As DNA, the CDR3 is TGTGCCACCAGCGGTTACATACGGACAGACGGCTATGGCTACACCTTC. It encodes CATSGYIRTDGYGYTF.

The V call is TRBV11-2, the J call TRBJ2-7, with D tentatively TRBD2 (6 bases). Between the trimmed V and J ends, which lost 0 bases and 2 bases, there was a span of 11 bases. CDR3 length equals 15 residues. The germline CDR1 and CDR2 sequences are SGHAT and FQNNGV. The CDR3 DNA reads as TGTGCCAGCAGCTTAGAACTAGCCCCCGCCTACGAGCAGTACGTC. Amino acid sequence: CASSLELAPAYEQYV.

The genes are TRBV7-8 and TRBJ2-6, with D hard to call. The V end was cut by 5 bases, the J end by 0 bases, with 8 bases between. From germline, CDR1 is SGHVS and CDR2 FQNEAQ. This CDR3 is 15 amino acids long. CDR3 sequence: CASSVENSGANVLTF. CDR3 coding DNA: TGTGCCAGCAGCGTCGAAAACTCTGGGGCCAACGTCCTGACTTTC.

The V and J genes are TRBV10-3 and TRBJ1-1; D gene uncertain. Germline CDR1 and CDR2: ENHRY and SYGVKD. The germline V and J ends were trimmed by 10 bases and 2 bases, with 11 bases remaining between them. The CDR3 runs 12 residues. CDR3 residues: CATMTTNTEAFF. Written as DNA, the CDR3 is TGTGCCACCATGACGACTAACACTGAAGCTTTCTTT.

The V gene is TRBV6-1, the J gene TRBJ1-5, with TRBD1 as a possible D gene (5 bases). The V gene's germline CDR1 is MNHNS and CDR2 SASEGT. Trimming removed 6 bases at V and 9 bases at J, with 9 bases between. CDR3 size: 11 residues. CDR3 nucleotide sequence: TGTGCCAGCAGGGGGCCAGGGCCCCAGCATTTT. Its translation: CASRGPGPQHF.

V is TRBV6-5 and J is TRBJ1-4; D gene uncertain. Germline values: CDR1 MNHEY, CDR2 SVGAGI. The V end lost 6 bases, the J end lost 0 bases, and 5 bases lay between the germline ends. This CDR3 has 13 residues. DNA of the CDR3: TGTGCCAGCAGCCAGACAACTAATGAAAAACTGTTTTTT. Translation: CASSQTTNEKLFF.

V usage is TRBV7-6 and J usage is TRBJ2-1; 8 positions agree with TRBD1. The V and J ends lost 1 base and 7 bases, in that order; junction bases with no gene match: 9. This CDR3 region has 16 residues. Germline assignment: CDR1 SGHVS and CDR2 FNYEAQ. The CDR3 nucleotides read TGTGCCAGCAGCTTAGGGCCAGGGGGCGCGCAAAATGAGCAGTTCTTC. Translating it yields CASSLGPGGAQNEQFF.

The chain recombines TRBV12-3 or TRBV12-4 with TRBJ2-7, with TRBD1 matching 7 bases. The CDR3 contains 14 residues. With 2 bases clipped from V and 6 bases from J, the junction kept 7 bases outside the gene matches. CDR3 sequence: CASSLQGRGLEQYV. In nucleotides, the CDR3 is TGTGCCAGCAGTTTACAGGGTAGGGGGCTCGAGCAGTACGTC.

The genes are TRBV5-6 and TRBJ1-4; D possibly corresponds to TRBD1 (5 bases). Germline V lookup: CDR1 SGHDT, CDR2 YYEEEE. Trimming removed 4 bases from V and 6 bases from J, with 13 bases in between. This CDR3 contains 14 residues. The CDR3 DNA is TGTGCCAGCAGCCCCGGGGGGGTAGATGAAAAACTGTTTTTT. Its protein is CASSPGGVDEKLFF.

As concerns this clonotype: This may be a read error: a much more frequent sequence differs by one nucleotide. Since no conserved phenylalanine or tryptophan closes the CDR3, a read error is the likely cause. This chain joins TRBV7-8 and TRBJ2-1, with TRBD2 identical over 8 bases. The germline gives CDR1 SGHVS, CDR2 FQNEAQ. The CDR3 extends over 15 amino acids. The CDR3 region has the DNA TGTGCCAGCAGCCTAGCTGCTAGCGGGTTCAATGAGCAGTTCTCC. This codes for CASSLAASGFNEQFS.

The chain joins TRBV5-4 to TRBJ2-2; the D gene is possibly TRBD2 (5 bases). V was cut by 6 bases and J by 4 bases, with 19 bases left in between. CDR3 size: 16 residues. The V gene's germline CDR1 is SGHNT and CDR2 YYREEE (reference sequence). CDR3 sequence: CASTVRGQTTTGELFF. CDR3 coding DNA: TGTGCCAGCACTGTAAGAGGGCAAACGACCACCGGGGAGCTGTTTTTT. Supplemented by reference TRBV5-4 and TRBJ2-2, the full variable domain reads ETGVTQSPTHLIKTRGQQVTLRCSSQSGHNTVSWYQQALGQGPQFIFQYYREEENGRGNFPPRFSGLQFPNYSSELNVNALELDDSALYLCASTVRGQTTTGELFFGEGSRLTVL.

This clonotype was counted a few times. V is TRBV4-1 and J is TRBJ2-6, with no clear D. Germline CDR1 and CDR2: MGHRA and YSYEKL. The CDR3 runs to 15 residues. V was trimmed by 4 bases and J by 1 base, leaving 8 bases between them. The CDR3 protein is CASSPEVSGANVLTF. The CDR3 nucleotides read TGCGCCAGCAGCCCCGAAGTATCTGGGGCCAACGTCCTGACTTTC.

As concerns this clonotype: Being one base from a much bigger clone, this may be a read error. The genes are TRBV7-8 and TRBJ2-5; D not certain. The CDR3 loop spans 14 amino acids. Germline CDR1 reads SGHVS; CDR2 reads FQNEAQ. DNA of the CDR3: TGTGTCAGCACCAACGCCAGATTCCAAGAGACCCAGTACTTC. Translation gives CVSTNARFQETQYF.

This chain uses TRBV19 with TRBJ2-5; no reliable D call. The CDR3 length is 15 residues. The V gene's germline CDR1 is LNHDA and CDR2 SQIVND (reference sequence). V lost 6 bases to trimming and J lost 3 bases, with 17 bases between them. CDR3 sequence: CASSAALREEETQYF. CDR3 bases: TGTGCCAGTAGCGCCGCACTGAGAGAAGAAGAGACCCAGTACTTC.

The sample holds many counts of this clonotype. As DNA, the CDR3 is TGTGCCAGCAGCAACCACCGGACAGATACTAACTATGGCTACACCTTC. Protein product: CASSNHRTDTNYGYTF. The chain combines TRBV7-2 with TRBJ1-2; TRBD1 might be the D (6 bases). The ends were cut back, 5 bases at V and 0 bases at J, with 16 bases in the middle. This CDR3 is built from 16 residues. Germline-derived CDR1 and CDR2 are SGHTA and FQGNSA.

The J gene is TRBJ2-7, the V gene TRBV28, with D perhaps assigned TRBD1 or TRBD2 (5 bases each). V lost 5 bases, J lost 2 bases, and 16 bases lay in between. Germline CDR1 reads MDHEN; CDR2 reads SYDVKM. The CDR3 is 15 residues long. For the CDR3, the DNA is TGTGCCAGCAGTCCCCCTGAGGGGATTACCTACGAGCAGTACGTC. As protein: CASSPPEGITYEQYV.

Worth noting for this clonotype: The junction shows a germline mismatch at one end, possibly a read error. J is TRBJ1-2 and V is TRBV7-6, with D possibly being TRBD1 (5 bases). The CDR3 has 12 amino acids. The germline CDR1 and CDR2 sequences are SGHVS and FNYEAQ. In nucleotides, the CDR3 is TGTGTCAGCAGCTCAGGGCACTATGGCTACACCTTC. Translating it yields CVSSSGHYGYTF.

This clonotype was seen only a few times. The CDR3 protein is CASSSESSYNEQFF. The CDR3 region has the DNA TGTGCCAGCAGTAGCGAGAGCTCCTACAATGAGCAGTTCTTC. This chain joins TRBV27 and TRBJ2-1; D not resolved. In germline, CDR1 is MNHEY, CDR2 SMNVEV (reference sequence). The V end was cut by 5 bases, the J end by 0 bases, with 8 bases between. This CDR3 has 14 amino acids.

The chain couples TRBV13 to TRBJ2-3; 7 bases line up with TRBD2. The germline V gene encodes CDR1 PRHDT and CDR2 FYEKMQ (reference sequence). J was trimmed by 4 bases and V by 7 bases; bases with no gene match: 8. CDR3 length: 14 residues. DNA of the CDR3: TGTGCCAGCACCCTCGGGGGGAGGGCAGATACGCAGTATTTT. Protein: CASTLGGRADTQYF.

This clonotype was seen more than once but under ten times. An end of the junction differs from the germline gene, which may be a read error. The chain has TRBV12-3 or TRBV12-4 and TRBJ1-1; 7 bases align to TRBD1. This CDR3 comprises 14 residues. CDR3 sequence: CASVAGGLKTEAFF. Written as DNA, the CDR3 is TGTGCCAGCGTGGCAGGGGGATTGAAAACTGAAGCTTTCTTT.

This clonotype was seen many times. The genes are TRBV28 and TRBJ2-2, with 7 bases that match TRBD1. Per germline, CDR1 MDHEN and CDR2 SYDVKM. V shed 7 bases and J 6 bases; nucleotides not matched to a gene: 11. The CDR3 loop spans 15 amino acids. CDR3 residues: CASTPNRGRAGELFF. The DNA for the CDR3 is TGTGCCAGCACCCCCAACAGGGGTCGCGCCGGGGAGCTGTTTTTT.

The CDR3 DNA sequence: TGTGCCAGCAGCACCGGGACTAGGGTCCAAGAGACCCAGTACTTC. Translating it yields CASSTGTRVQETQYF. The chain uses TRBV11-3 and TRBJ2-5, with 8 positions matching TRBD2. Losses at the gene ends were 5 bases for V and 1 base for J; bases not matched to a gene: 6. The V gene's germline CDR1 is SGHNT and CDR2 YENEEA. CDR3 length equals 15 residues.

The gene calls are TRBV20-1 and TRBJ1-1, with 8 bases fitting TRBD1. CDR3 length: 15 residues. CDR1 is DFQATT, CDR2 SNEGSKA, per germline (reference sequence). With 1 base clipped from V and 1 base from J, the junction kept 5 bases outside the gene matches. CDR3 in amino acids: CSARVRGTGNTEAFF. In DNA form, the CDR3 reads TGCAGTGCTAGAGTTCGGGGGACAGGGAACACTGAAGCTTTCTTT.